A selection of T cell receptor beta chains follows, all from one sample in a study of blood T cell repertoires in COVID-19. Sequencing used immunoSEQ multiplex PCR; TCRdb keeps in-frame clones, though not all of them. The data contain around 160,000 clones, roughly 84% of them singletons. Input material: peripheral blood. These TCRs come from a human donor in a cohort sampled during active COVID-19. CDR3s include the opening cysteine and the closing phenylalanine or tryptophan. D genes are given only for firm matches. Size is stated for part of the rows, as once, few or many counts, or as a class when the clone is expanded.

clone_size j_call d_call v_call cdr3_aa cdr3_nt
NA TRBJ2-1 NA TRBV28 CASSWAEPNEQFF TGTGCCAGCAGTTGGGCCGAACCGAATGAGCAGTTCTTC
NA TRBJ2-7 TRBD1 TRBV5-4 CASSRTGTGGTSEQYF TGTGCCAGCAGCCGAACCGGGACAGGGGGGACTTCCGAGCAGTACTTC
NA TRBJ2-2 TRBD1 TRBV24-1 CATSDFGGQGRGTGELFF TGTGCCACCAGTGATTTTGGGGGACAGGGGCGAGGAACCGGGGAGCTGTTTTTT
NA TRBJ1-5 TRBD1 TRBV7-2 CASSPTGGGVQPQHF TGTGCCAGCAGCCCCACAGGGGGCGGGGTTCAGCCCCAGCATTTT
NA TRBJ2-1 NA TRBV7-9 CASSLVGLVDEQFF TGTGCCAGCAGCTTAGTGGGGCTAGTCGATGAGCAGTTCTTC
NA TRBJ1-4 TRBD1 TRBV6-5 CASNTGGNNEKLFF TGTGCCAGCAACACAGGGGGCAATAATGAAAAACTGTTTTTT
NA TRBJ2-7 TRBD2 TRBV6-5 CASTPSGGGSSYF TGTGCCAGCACCCCGTCGGGAGGGGGGAGTTCGTACTTC
NA TRBJ1-2 TRBD1 TRBV27 CASSLRQGYGYTF TGTGCCAGCAGTTTAAGACAGGGATATGGCTACACCTTC
NA TRBJ2-2 NA TRBV27 CASSSNRLAGELFF TGTGCCAGCAGCTCAAACAGGTTGGCCGGGGAGCTGTTTTTT
NA TRBJ2-3 NA TRBV5-4 CASSLKNSQADTQYF TGTGCCAGCAGCTTGAAGAACAGCCAGGCAGATACGCAGTATTTT
NA TRBJ2-5 TRBD2 TRBV18 CASSDPRDYLNF TGTGCCAGCTCAGACCCCCGGGACTACTTAAACTTC
NA TRBJ1-5 NA TRBV27 CASSFRGGQPQHF TGTGCCAGCAGTTTCAGGGGAGGGCAGCCCCAGCATTTT
NA TRBJ1-1 TRBD1 TRBV4-1 CASSSAGTGNTEAFF TGCGCCAGCAGCTCCGCGGGGACAGGCAACACTGAAGCTTTCTTT
once TRBJ2-2 TRBD2 TRBV6-1 CASSELPGGGTGELFF TGTGCCAGCAGTGAATTGCCGGGGGGGGGCACCGGGGAGCTGTTTTTT
NA TRBJ2-7 TRBD1 TRBV24-1 CATPKGQGASEQYF TGTGCCACCCCGAAAGGACAGGGGGCCAGCGAGCAGTACTTC
NA TRBJ2-7 NA TRBV15 CATSRDTKYYEQYF TGTGCCACCAGCAGAGATACTAAATACTACGAGCAGTACTTC
NA TRBJ1-1 NA TRBV30 CACILRQSNTEAFF TGTGCCTGCATCTTAAGACAGAGTAACACTGAAGCTTTCTTT
NA TRBJ2-7 NA TRBV4-1 CASSQAPGLSYEQYF TGCGCCAGCAGCCAAGCCCCCGGACTCTCCTACGAGCAGTACTTC
once TRBJ2-1 NA TRBV5-5 CASSLSPRRSTYNEQFF TGTGCCAGCAGCTTATCCCCACGGAGGAGTACCTACAATGAGCAGTTCTTC
few TRBJ2-5 NA TRBV4-3 CASSQGTPGGASGETQYF TGCGCCAGCAGCCAAGGGACGCCGGGCGGGGCCTCGGGGGAGACCCAGTACTTC
NA TRBJ2-7 TRBD2 TRBV7-9 CASSPPGLAGGRYEQYF TGTGCCAGCAGCCCCCCGGGACTAGCGGGGGGGCGGTACGAGCAGTACTTC
NA TRBJ2-5 TRBD1 TRBV5-1 CASSPTSTGGETQYF TGCGCCAGCAGCCCCACATCGACAGGGGGGGAGACCCAGTACTTC
NA TRBJ1-5 NA TRBV14 CASSHDCGQGNQPQHF TGTGCCAGCAGCCATGATTGCGGGCAGGGCAATCAGCCCCAGCATTTT
NA TRBJ2-1 TRBD2 TRBV7-2 CASRLAGGPGEQFF TGTGCCAGCAGACTAGCGGGGGGGCCTGGTGAGCAGTTCTTC
NA TRBJ1-2 NA TRBV4-2 CASSQESGSGYTF TGTGCCAGCAGCCAAGAGTCCGGGAGCGGCTACACCTTC
NA TRBJ2-1 NA TRBV19 CASRRDLSYNEQFF TGTGCCAGCAGGAGGGACTTGTCCTACAATGAGCAGTTCTTC
NA TRBJ2-3 TRBD2 TRBV19 CASTWGDYADTQYF TGTGCCAGTACTTGGGGGGACTACGCAGATACGCAGTATTTT
NA TRBJ2-7 TRBD1 TRBV9 CASSVEGQGSDEQYF TGTGCCAGCAGCGTAGAGGGACAGGGATCCGACGAGCAGTACTTC
NA TRBJ1-3 NA TRBV27 CASSLTGWNSGNTIYF TGTGCCAGCAGTTTGACGGGGTGGAACTCTGGAAACACCATATATTTT
NA TRBJ2-3 NA TRBV5-1 CASSLPKDTQYF TGCGCCAGCAGCTTGCCCAAAGATACGCAGTATTTT
NA TRBJ2-7 NA TRBV3-1/TRBV3-2 CASSHYSYSSYEQYF TGTGCCAGCAGCCACTACAGCTATAGCTCCTACGAGCAGTACTTC
NA TRBJ1-6 NA TRBV2 CASRDRSSSYNSPLHF TGTGCCAGCCGTGACCGGTCGAGCTCCTATAATTCACCCCTCCACTTT
NA TRBJ2-3 NA TRBV20-1 CSARDTQYF TGCAGTGCTCGGGATACGCAGTATTTT
NA TRBJ1-2 NA TRBV9 CASTPAQGNYGYTF TGTGCCAGCACCCCGGCCCAGGGTAACTATGGCTACACCTTC
once TRBJ2-7 NA TRBV3-1/TRBV3-2 CASSLDRPYEQYF TGTGCCAGCAGCTTGGACAGACCCTACGAGCAGTACTTC
once TRBJ1-5 NA TRBV6-2/TRBV6-3 CASSQPQGNQPQHF TGTGCCAGCAGTCAACCTCAGGGAAATCAGCCCCAGCATTTT
once TRBJ1-1 NA TRBV7-2 CASSLASRSRAATEAFF TGTGCCAGCAGCTTAGCATCCCGGTCGAGGGCGGCCACTGAAGCTTTCTTT
NA TRBJ2-3 NA TRBV7-9 CASSFSGDTQYF TGTGCCAGCAGCTTTAGCGGAGATACGCAGTATTTT
NA TRBJ1-4 NA TRBV6-1 CASSGTGQGIMRKTNEKLFF TGTGCCAGCAGTGGAACCGGCCAGGGGATTATGCGCAAAACTAATGAAAAACTGTTTTTT
NA TRBJ2-1 NA TRBV5-1 CASSSATTYSYNEQFF TGCGCCAGCAGCTCGGCAACTACCTACTCCTACAATGAGCAGTTCTTC
NA TRBJ2-1 TRBD1 TRBV4-2 CASSQWDRARDEQFF TGTGCCAGCAGCCAATGGGACAGGGCTCGCGATGAGCAGTTCTTC
NA TRBJ1-2 NA TRBV6-5 CASSYSRGAGYGYTF TGTGCCAGCAGTTACTCTAGGGGCGCAGGGTATGGCTACACCTTC
NA TRBJ1-2 TRBD1 TRBV4-1 CASSQQGGRQGASGYTF TGCGCCAGCAGCCAACAAGGGGGAAGACAGGGGGCAAGTGGCTACACCTTC